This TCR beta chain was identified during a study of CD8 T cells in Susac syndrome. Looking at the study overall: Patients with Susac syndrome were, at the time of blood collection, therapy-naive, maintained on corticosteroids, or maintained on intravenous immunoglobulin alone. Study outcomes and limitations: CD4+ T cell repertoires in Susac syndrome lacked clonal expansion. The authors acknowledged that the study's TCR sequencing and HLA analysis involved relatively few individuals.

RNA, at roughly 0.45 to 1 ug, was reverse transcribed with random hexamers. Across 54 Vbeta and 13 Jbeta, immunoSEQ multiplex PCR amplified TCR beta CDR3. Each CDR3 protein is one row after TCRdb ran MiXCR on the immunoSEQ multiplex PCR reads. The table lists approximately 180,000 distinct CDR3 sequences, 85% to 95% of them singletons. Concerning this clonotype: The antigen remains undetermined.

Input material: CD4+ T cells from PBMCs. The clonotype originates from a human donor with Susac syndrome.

CDR3 amino acids: CASSQLAGLDNEQFF. CDR3 bases: TGCGCCAGCAGCCAACTAGCGGGCCTGGACAATGAGCAGTTCTTC. The chain has TRBV4-3 and TRBJ2-1, with 8 bases matching TRBD2. CDR1 LGHNA and CDR2 YSLEER come from the germline V gene. With V trimmed by 2 bases and J by 5 bases, 5 bases remained unmatched. This CDR3 is 15 amino acids long.